Below, 10 T cell receptor beta chains from the same sample are listed, as sequenced in a study of type 1 regulatory T cells. These receptors' targets are unknown. TCRdb re-called the reads with MiXCR, one entry per CDR3 protein. The sample carries 60,000 to 80,000 distinct CDR3 sequences, about 69% recorded once. Sequencing was carried out using cultured T cells, either the whole culture or a sorted T cell fraction (not recorded which). The sample's subset: Tr1-enriched cell product generated in vitro against host alloantigens. The receptors shown here come from a human donor in good health.

This clonotype was detected only a few times. CDR3 in DNA: TGCAGTGCAGGGTCGACAGGGCTCCCTTCCTACGAGCAGTACTTC. Translation gives CSAGSTGLPSYEQYF. This rearrangement joins TRBV20-1 to TRBJ2-7; 7 bases match TRBD1. Trimming at V came to 6 bases and at J to 1 base, leaving 12 bases not matched to a gene. The CDR3 runs to 15 residues. The V gene's germline CDR1 is DFQATT and CDR2 SNEGSKA (reference sequence).

The V gene is TRBV7-6, the J gene TRBJ2-7; unclear D gene. The CDR3 runs 13 residues. The germline V gene encodes CDR1 SGHVS and CDR2 FNYEAQ. Trimming left V 1 base short and J 0 bases short, with 4 bases between. The CDR3 DNA is TGTGCCAGCAGCTTAGGAAACTCCTACGAGCAGTACTTC. Translated, it gives CASSLGNSYEQYF.

In nucleotides, the CDR3 is TGTGCCAGCAGCACGAAGGGACTAGCGGGAGACATAAACACCGGGGAGCTGTTTTTT. It translates to CASSTKGLAGDINTGELFF. The chain is built from TRBV7-9 and TRBJ2-2, with 14 bases fitting TRBD2. Germline lookup yields CDR1 SEHNR and CDR2 FQNEAQ (reference sequence). The CDR3 has 19 residues. Trimming at V came to 5 bases and at J to 2 bases, leaving 10 bases not matched to a gene.

This clonotype was observed a few times. This chain joins TRBV6-2 or TRBV6-3 and TRBJ2-3; weak D call: TRBD2 (5 bases). The CDR3 spans 14 residues. The germline CDR1 and CDR2 sequences are MNHEY and SVGEGT. The V end lost 8 bases, the J end lost 4 bases, and 16 bases lay between the germline ends. CDR3 amino acids: CASCLSGGADTQYF. As DNA, the CDR3 is TGTGCCAGCTGCCTATCAGGAGGTGCAGATACGCAGTATTTT.

The genes are TRBV5-1 and TRBJ2-3; TRBD2 matches at 11 bases. Per the germline V gene, CDR1 is SGHRS and CDR2 is YFSETQ. J was trimmed by 5 bases and V by 3 bases; bases with no gene match: 14. This CDR3 has 18 amino acids. The CDR3 DNA reads as TGCGCCAGCAGCTCTTCACCAACGACTAGCGGGACAGGAGATACGCAGTATTTT. Translated, it gives CASSSSPTTSGTGDTQYF.

This clonotype was picked up a small number of times. The chain is built from TRBV5-6 and TRBJ2-1, with a possible D match to TRBD2 (6 bases). Germline values: CDR1 SGHDT, CDR2 YYEEEE. This CDR3 has 16 residues. Trimming took off 0 bases at V and 2 bases at J, with 12 bases between the two ends. The DNA of the CDR3 is TGTGCCAGCAGCTTGGCTGCCGGGAGTACCTACAATGAGCAGTTCTTC. This translates into CASSLAAGSTYNEQFF.

V and J are TRBV18 and TRBJ2-1, with 13 bases fitting TRBD2. The ends lost 0 bases at V and 6 bases at J; junction bases unmatched: 2. Germline V CDR1 and CDR2: KGHSH, LQKENI. CDR3 length: 16 amino acids. The CDR3 loop is CASSPPGLAGTNEQFF. The CDR3 DNA is TGTGCCAGCTCACCACCGGGACTAGCGGGAACCAATGAGCAGTTCTTC.

The rearrangement joins TRBV3-1 to TRBJ2-3; 14 bases are a match to TRBD2. The J segment lost 5 bases and the V segment lost 1 base, leaving 8 bases of the junction unmatched. CDR1 is LGHDT and CDR2 is YNNKEL in the germline V gene (reference sequence). The CDR3 has 18 residues. CDR3 in DNA: TGTGCCAGCAGCCAAGGAGGGACTAGCGGGAGTTGGGGAGATACGCAGTATTTT. Translating gives CASSQGGTSGSWGDTQYF.

The chain carries TRBV20-1 and TRBJ2-6; D perhaps matches TRBD1 (6 bases). Germline assignment: CDR1 DFQATT and CDR2 SNEGSKA (reference sequence). This CDR3 region has 16 residues. V was trimmed by 2 bases and J by 0 bases, leaving 11 bases between them. The CDR3 loop reads CSARQGPLSGANVLTF. The CDR3 coding sequence is TGCAGTGCTAGACAGGGGCCTCTCTCTGGGGCCAACGTCCTGACTTTC.

The chain uses TRBV28 and TRBJ1-1; 8 positions match TRBD1. Per the germline V gene, CDR1 is MDHEN and CDR2 is SYDVKM. V gave up 5 bases and J gave up 4 bases; unmatched junction bases: 15. This CDR3 spans 17 amino acids. CDR3 residues: CASSPGTGQTLGTEAFF. The CDR3 nucleotides are TGTGCCAGCAGTCCCGGGACAGGCCAAACCCTAGGCACTGAAGCTTTCTTT.